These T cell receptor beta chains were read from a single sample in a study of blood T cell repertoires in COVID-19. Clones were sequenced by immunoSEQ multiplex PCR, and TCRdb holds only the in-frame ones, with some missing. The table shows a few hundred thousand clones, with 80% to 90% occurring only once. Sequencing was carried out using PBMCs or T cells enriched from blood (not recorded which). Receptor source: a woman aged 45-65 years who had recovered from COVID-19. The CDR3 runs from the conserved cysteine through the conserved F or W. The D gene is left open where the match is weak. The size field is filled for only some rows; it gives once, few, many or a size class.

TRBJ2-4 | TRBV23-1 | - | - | CASSQVAGPKNIQYF | TGCGCCAGCAGTCAGGTGGCGGGACCCAAAAACATTCAGTACTTC
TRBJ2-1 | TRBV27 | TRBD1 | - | CASSTNDREAYNEQFF | TGTGCCAGCAGCACAAACGACAGGGAAGCGTACAATGAGCAGTTCTTC
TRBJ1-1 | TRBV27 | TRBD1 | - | CASSLQQGAGSEAFF | TGTGCCAGCAGTCTTCAACAGGGGGCAGGCTCTGAAGCTTTCTTT
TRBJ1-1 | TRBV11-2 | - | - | CASSLESQGKLF | TGTGCCAGCAGCTTAGAAAGCCAGGGGAAACTCTTT
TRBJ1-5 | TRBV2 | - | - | CASSESGFRNQPQHF | TGTGCCAGCAGTGAATCGGGTTTTCGCAATCAGCCCCAGCATTTT
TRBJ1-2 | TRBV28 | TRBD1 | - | CASSAPTGGNYGYTF | TGTGCCAGCAGTGCACCGACAGGGGGCAACTATGGCTACACCTTC
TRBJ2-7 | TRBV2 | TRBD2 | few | CASSLSGIGYEQYF | TGTGCCAGTTCCCTTAGCGGGATCGGATACGAGCAGTACTTC
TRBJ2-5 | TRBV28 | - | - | CASRRGTDFSPQETQYF | TGTGCCAGCCGCCGGGGGACTGACTTCAGCCCCCAAGAGACCCAGTACTTC
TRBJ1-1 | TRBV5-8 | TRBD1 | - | CASGTGYLGRTEAFF | TGTGCCAGCGGGACAGGGTATCTGGGTAGGACTGAAGCTTTCTTT
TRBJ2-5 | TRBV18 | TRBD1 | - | CASSPPGQGWETQYF | TGTGCCAGCTCGCCTCCGGGACAGGGTTGGGAGACCCAGTACTTC
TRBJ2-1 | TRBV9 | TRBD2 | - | CASSASGRRGEQFF | TGTGCCAGCAGCGCCAGCGGGAGGCGAGGTGAGCAGTTCTTC
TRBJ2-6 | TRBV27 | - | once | CASTGYSGANVLTF | TGTGCCAGCACCGGGTACTCTGGGGCCAACGTCCTGACTTTC
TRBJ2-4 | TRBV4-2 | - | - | CASSPLAGSVNIQYF | TGTGCCAGCAGCCCCCTCGCCGGGAGTGTAAACATTCAGTACTTC
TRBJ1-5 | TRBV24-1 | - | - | CATPLERHLNQPQHF | TGTGCCACCCCCCTGGAAAGACATTTAAATCAGCCCCAGCATTTT
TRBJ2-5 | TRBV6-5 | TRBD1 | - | CASSYSSRGETQYF | TGTGCCAGCAGTTACTCATCCAGGGGGGAGACCCAGTACTTC
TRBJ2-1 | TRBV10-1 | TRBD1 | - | CASSKDREDDLSYNEQFF | TGCGCCAGCAGTAAGGACAGGGAGGACGACCTCTCCTACAATGAGCAGTTCTTC
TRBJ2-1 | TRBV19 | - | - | CASTGRDRPKYNEQFF | TGTGCCAGTACGGGGAGAGACAGGCCTAAATACAATGAGCAGTTCTTC
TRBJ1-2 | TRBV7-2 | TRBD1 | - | CASSYRDRGQGYTF | TGTGCCAGCAGCTACAGAGACAGGGGTCAGGGCTACACCTTC
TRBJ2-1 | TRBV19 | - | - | CASMAGGLGEQFF | TGTGCCAGTATGGCAGGGGGGCTGGGTGAGCAGTTCTTC
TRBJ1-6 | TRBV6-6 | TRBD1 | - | CASSPERQGSSYNSPLHF | TGTGCCAGCAGTCCGGAGAGACAGGGGAGCTCCTATAATTCACCCCTCCACTTT
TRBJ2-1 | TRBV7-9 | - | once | CASSPRGEWGDPYNEQFF | TGTGCCAGCAGCCCTCGGGGCGAATGGGGGGACCCCTACAATGAGCAGTTCTTC
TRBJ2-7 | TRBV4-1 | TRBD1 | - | CASSQGTGYEQYF | TGCGCCAGCAGCCAAGGGACAGGGTACGAGCAGTACTTC
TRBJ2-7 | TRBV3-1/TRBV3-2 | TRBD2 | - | CASSSRGSGRISLREQYF | TGTGCCAGCAGCTCGAGAGGTAGCGGGAGGATAAGCCTACGCGAGCAGTACTTC
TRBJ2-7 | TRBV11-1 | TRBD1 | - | CASSFPSDRGDEQYF | TGTGCCAGCAGCTTTCCTTCGGACAGGGGAGACGAGCAGTACTTC
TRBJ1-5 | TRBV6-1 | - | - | CASSDSKFYSNQPQHF | TGTGCCAGCAGTGATAGTAAGTTTTATAGCAATCAGCCCCAGCATTTT
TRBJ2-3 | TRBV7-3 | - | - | CASSFGPTDTQYF | TGTGCCAGCAGCTTTGGGCCCACAGATACGCAGTATTTT
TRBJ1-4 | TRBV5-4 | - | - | CASSLAGQEVATNEKLFF | TGTGCCAGCAGCTTGGCCGGACAAGAAGTTGCAACTAATGAAAAACTGTTTTTT
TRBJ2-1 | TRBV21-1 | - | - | CASSKVRAPSSYNEQFF | TGTGCCAGCAGCAAAGTTAGAGCCCCAAGCTCCTACAATGAGCAGTTCTTC
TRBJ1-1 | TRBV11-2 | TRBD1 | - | CASSSGQSRMNTEAFF | TGTGCCAGCAGCTCGGGACAGTCGCGCATGAACACTGAAGCTTTCTTT
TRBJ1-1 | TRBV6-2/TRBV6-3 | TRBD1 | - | CASSNTGGRNTEAFF | TGTGCCAGCAGTAACACAGGGGGCAGGAACACTGAAGCTTTCTTT
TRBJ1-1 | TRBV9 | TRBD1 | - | CASSGSGQGYGAAFF | TGTGCCAGCAGCGGATCGGGACAGGGTTACGGTGCGGCTTTCTTT
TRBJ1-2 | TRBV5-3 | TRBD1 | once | CARSFTGVGGYTF | TGTGCCAGAAGCTTCACAGGGGTGGGAGGCTACACCTTC
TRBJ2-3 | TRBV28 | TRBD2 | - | CASREWTGALAGGRTDTQYF | TGTGCCAGCAGGGAGTGGACAGGGGCACTAGCGGGAGGTAGGACAGATACGCAGTATTTT
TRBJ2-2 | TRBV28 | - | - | CASPNLFNGELFF | TGTGCCAGCCCCAATCTATTTAACGGGGAGCTGTTTTTT
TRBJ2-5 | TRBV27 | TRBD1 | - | CASRSRGQAQETQYF | TGTGCCAGCCGTTCGCGGGGACAGGCCCAAGAGACCCAGTACTTC
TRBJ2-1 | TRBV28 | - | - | CASKAGEYNEQFF | TGTGCCAGCAAAGCGGGCGAATACAATGAGCAGTTCTTC
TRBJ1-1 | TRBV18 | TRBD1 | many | CASSPPYRGLTEAFF | TGTGCCAGCTCACCACCTTACAGGGGTTTGACTGAAGCTTTCTTT
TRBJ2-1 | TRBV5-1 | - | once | CASSLAVNEQFF | TGCGCCAGCAGCTTGGCAGTCAATGAGCAGTTCTTC
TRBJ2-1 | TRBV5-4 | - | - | CASSLVWRGYNEQFF | TGTGCCAGCAGCTTGGTCTGGCGGGGTTATAATGAGCAGTTCTTC
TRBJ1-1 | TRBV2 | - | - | CASSGQGMNTEAFF | TGTGCCAGCAGTGGGCAGGGGATGAACACTGAAGCTTTCTTT
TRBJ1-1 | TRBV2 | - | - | CASSGGGATEAFF | TGTGCCAGCAGTGGGGGAGGGGCGACTGAAGCTTTCTTT
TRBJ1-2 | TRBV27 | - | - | CASTKSGHPNYGYTF | TGTGCCAGCACGAAAAGCGGCCACCCTAACTATGGCTACACCTTC
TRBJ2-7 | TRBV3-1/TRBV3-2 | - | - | CASSPRTGPKQYF | TGTGCCAGCAGTCCGCGAACAGGCCCCAAGCAGTACTTC
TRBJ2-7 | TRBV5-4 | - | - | CASSLVGGNYEQYF | TGTGCCAGCAGCTTGGTGGGGGGAAACTACGAGCAGTACTTC
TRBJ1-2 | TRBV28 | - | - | CASSLDRIYGYTF | TGTGCCAGCAGTTTAGACAGGATCTATGGCTACACCTTC
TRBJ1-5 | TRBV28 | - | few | CASRFGGNQPQHF | TGTGCCAGCAGATTTGGGGGCAACCAGCCCCAGCATTTT
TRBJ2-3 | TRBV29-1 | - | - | CSVDSETATDTQYF | TGCAGCGTTGATTCAGAGACTGCCACAGATACGCAGTATTTT
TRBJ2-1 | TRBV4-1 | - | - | CASSQDGTSVDEQFF | TGCGCCAGCAGCCAAGATGGGACTTCAGTCGATGAGCAGTTCTTC
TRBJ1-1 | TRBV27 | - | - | CASSLSGTEAFF | TGTGCCAGCAGTCTGTCGGGAACTGAAGCTTTCTTT
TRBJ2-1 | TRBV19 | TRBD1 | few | CASSPSQGPRLEQFF | TGTGCCAGTAGTCCATCACAGGGGCCCCGGTTGGAGCAGTTCTTC